This TCR beta chain appears in the sequencing data of a study of blood T cells in healthy people across ages. Findings and limits, study-wide: When set beside aged donors, long-lived donors presented more naive CD4+ cells and higher diversity.

Together with a sample-barcoded 5' primer, a J-beta primer mix was included in a second PCR lasting roughly 7 to 11 cycles. A template-switch adaptor that had 12 random nucleotides put a tag on each cDNA molecule. TCRdb ran MiXCR on the 5' RACE reads and lists one entry per CDR3 protein. This table has about 780,000 distinct CDR3 sequences, about 42% appearing once. Concerning this clonotype: Its antigen is not identified.

V was cut by 6 bases and J by 6 bases, with 14 bases left in between. Germline V CDR1 and CDR2: DFQATT, SNEGSKA (reference sequence). The CDR3 is made up of 12 amino acids. The clonotype comes from a man older than 75 in good health. The chain couples TRBV20-1 to TRBJ1-1; D call uncertain. What was sequenced was blood. For the CDR3, the DNA is TGCAGTGCCCCCCGCGGCGCGTCTGAAGCTTTCTTT. Its translation: CSAPRGASEAFF.